This T cell receptor (beta chain) was recovered during a study of T cell repertoires in cytomegalovirus infection. Turning to the study itself: Both CMV infection and a matching HLA type were indicated by public TCR beta signatures. Study observations and caveats: Dominant in the ex vivo response were TCR beta clonotypes restricted by HLA-C and specific for CMV. Cumulative frequency of public TCR beta families picked out carriers of CMV plus the relevant HLA.

One entry per CDR3 protein results from TCRdb running MiXCR on the reads. The sample contains 350,000 to 500,000 distinct CDR3 sequences, roughly 30% of which appear only once. The CDR3 consists of 14 residues. Trimming took off 6 bases at V and 2 bases at J, with 14 bases between the two ends. CDR1 SNHLY and CDR2 FYNNEI come from the germline V gene. The count of this clonotype is one. Its target is not known. The chain couples TRBV2 to TRBJ2-7; D uncertain. Sequenced sample: PBMCs. This TCR was recovered from a human donor in good health (CMV status not recorded). Some clones in this sample may be carry-over from other donors' samples. The CDR3 region is CASSKTAQTYEQYF. The CDR3 DNA reads TGTGCCAGCAGCAAGACTGCTCAAACCTACGAGCAGTACTTC.